Below are 13 T cell receptor beta chains sequenced from a single sample in a study of breast tumors, draining lymph nodes, adjacent tissues. TCRdb independently ran MiXCR on the multiplex PCR reads; one entry per CDR3 protein. The sample carries 100,000 to 150,000 distinct CDR3 sequences, less than 20% recorded once. Breast cancer patients provided tissue from their axillary draining lymph nodes. The sample taken for sequencing was axillary lymph node tissue. The receptors stem from a female donor with breast cancer. Some clones in this sample may be carry-over from other donors' samples.

This clonotype was counted at least ten times. The gene calls are TRBV4-2 and TRBJ2-3; TRBD2 matches at 8 bases. Germline CDR1 LGHNA, CDR2 YNFKEQ. This CDR3 spans 16 amino acids. The junction had 5 bases not matched to a gene; V was cut back by 3 bases and J by 0 bases. The CDR3 DNA reads as TGTGCCAGCAGCCAGGCGGGGGGACGCAGCACAGATACGCAGTATTTT. Its translation is CASSQAGGRSTDTQYF.

This rearrangement joins TRBV27 to TRBJ2-5; 7 nucleotides match TRBD2. Germline CDR1 reads MNHEY; CDR2 reads SMNVEV (reference sequence). The CDR3 has 14 residues. Trimming removed 8 bases from V and 5 bases from J; junction bases left unmatched: 11. The CDR3 reads CASGSGGSSETQYF. The CDR3 DNA reads as TGTGCCAGCGGTTCCGGCGGGAGTAGCGAGACCCAGTACTTC.

Many counts were recorded for this clonotype. Here the CDR3 reads CASSLAKGVAGRYEQYF. The DNA for the CDR3 is TGTGCCAGCAGCTTAGCAAAAGGGGTAGCGGGGCGCTACGAGCAGTACTTC. V gene TRBV7-2 combines with J gene TRBJ2-7; the match to TRBD2 covers 8 bases. Trimming removed 0 bases from V and 3 bases from J; junction bases left unmatched: 10. Per germline, CDR1 SGHTA and CDR2 FQGNSA. The CDR3 sequence is 17 residues long.

Ten or more counts support this clonotype. The J gene is TRBJ2-7, the V gene TRBV5-4; D is undetermined. Trimming pared 2 bases from V and 5 bases from J, leaving 11 bases between. This CDR3 spans 13 amino acids. CDR1 and CDR2 (germline): SGHNT, YYREEE (reference sequence). The chain's CDR3 is CASSFLGRDEQYF. In nucleotides, the CDR3 is TGTGCCAGCAGCTTCTTGGGTAGGGACGAGCAGTACTTC.

Ten or more counts support this clonotype. J is TRBJ1-2 and V is TRBV5-4; D ambiguous. CDR1 and CDR2 from the germline V gene are SGHNT and YYREEE (reference sequence). Trimming removed 4 bases at V and 3 bases at J, with 19 bases between. The CDR3 covers 16 residues. The DNA of the CDR3 is TGTGCCAGCAGCCAGAGCGGCAGGCTCAAATACTATGGCTACACCTTC. This encodes CASSQSGRLKYYGYTF.

This clonotype was detected many times. CDR3 in amino acids: CASSELQISPLHF. DNA of the CDR3: TGTGCCAGCAGTGAACTACAGATTTCACCCCTCCACTTT. V is TRBV2 and J is TRBJ1-6, with D hard to call. Trimming removed 2 bases from V and 9 bases from J, with 8 bases in between. The CDR3 consists of 13 residues. The germline V gene has CDR1 SNHLY and CDR2 FYNNEI.

This clonotype was seen many times. The chain couples TRBV6-4 to TRBJ2-5, with D perhaps being TRBD1 or TRBD2 (5 bases each). Deletions cut 4 bases from V and 3 bases from J, with 15 bases between. Per germline, CDR1 MRHNA and CDR2 SNTAGT. The CDR3 extends over 15 amino acids. CDR3 sequence: CASSAPRLGEETQYF. The CDR3 region has the DNA TGTGCCAGCAGTGCACCACGCTTGGGGGAAGAGACCCAGTACTTC.

This clonotype was counted many times. The chain joins TRBV7-2 to TRBJ2-3; maybe TRBD2 (5 bases). Germline V gene lookup returns CDR1 SGHTA and CDR2 FQGNSA. V lost 5 bases and J lost 0, with 15 bases in between. The CDR3 is 16 residues long. The CDR3 reads CASSHHGAVSTDTQYF. DNA for the CDR3: TGTGCCAGCAGCCATCACGGAGCGGTGAGCACAGATACGCAGTATTTT.

This clonotype was seen repeatedly, ten times or more. The rearrangement joins TRBV6-1 to TRBJ1-5; 7 bases agree with TRBD1. The V segment lost 8 bases and the J segment 6 bases; nucleotides outside the gene matches: 13. There are 15 residues in the CDR3. Germline assignment: CDR1 MNHNS and CDR2 SASEGT. The CDR3 sequence: CASRSQGGVGQPQHF. CDR3 nucleotide sequence: TGTGCCAGCCGTTCGCAGGGGGGCGTGGGTCAGCCCCAGCATTTT.

This clonotype was detected many times. The chain couples TRBV7-6 to TRBJ2-2; D is unresolved. The germline CDR1 and CDR2 sequences are SGHVS and FNYEAQ. Trimming pared 5 bases from V and 6 bases from J, leaving 10 bases between. This CDR3 comprises 13 residues. The CDR3 DNA reads as TGTGCCAGCAGCACCTCATTGGCCGGGGAGCTGTTTTTT. Translating gives CASSTSLAGELFF.

This clonotype was observed many times. The rearrangement links TRBV19 to TRBJ1-2; D is unclear. V lost 3 bases, J lost 0 bases, and 8 bases lay in between. CDR3 length: 14 amino acids. Germline assignment: CDR1 LNHDA and CDR2 SQIVND (reference sequence). CDR3 coding DNA: TGTGCCAGTAGTATTACCCAGGCTAACTATGGCTACACCTTC. Its translation: CASSITQANYGYTF.

This clonotype appeared many times. The chain uses TRBV6-6 and TRBJ2-7; perhaps TRBD1 as D (5 bases). The CDR3 loop spans 15 amino acids. V was cut by 0 bases and J by 0 bases, with 9 bases left in between. The germline V gene has CDR1 MNHNY and CDR2 SVGAGI (reference sequence). CDR3 bases: TGTGCCAGCAGTTACTCGGGGCCATCCTCCTACGAGCAGTACTTC. Its protein is CASSYSGPSSYEQYF.

This clonotype was observed at least ten times. This chain joins TRBV9 and TRBJ1-4; D is unclear. Germline-derived CDR1 and CDR2 are SGDLS and YYNGEE. Trimming removed 2 bases from V and 8 bases from J, with 13 bases in between. The CDR3 sequence is 14 residues long. The DNA for the CDR3 is TGTGCCAGCAGCGTCGGGCTGTTTGAGGAAAAACTGTTTTTT. Translated, it gives CASSVGLFEEKLFF.